These 20 T cell receptor beta chains were all obtained from the same sample, sequenced in a study of T cell responses to AZD1222 COVID-19 vaccine. Clones were read by immunoSEQ multiplex PCR, and TCRdb kept only the in-frame ones, dropping some. The sample yields more than 100,000 clones, about 90% seen once. The sample consisted of peripheral blood, taken on day 0 of AZD1222 vaccination. Source of these receptors: an adult in good health.

J is TRBJ1-6 and V is TRBV4-1; 9 bases line up with TRBD1. Germline V gene data show CDR1 as MGHRA and CDR2 as YSYEKL. The CDR3 length is 16 residues. Losses at the gene ends were 8 bases for V and 9 bases for J; bases not matched to a gene: 14. The CDR3 nucleotides read TGCGCCAGCGCGAACAGGGGGCGCGTAAAGAGTTCACCCCTCCACTTT. Protein sequence: CASANRGRVKSSPLHF.

This clone was seen just once. In nucleotides, the CDR3 is TGTGCCAGCAGCTTAGGCCCATCGGGGGTGAGCTACGAGCAGTACTTC. Encoded protein: CASSLGPSGVSYEQYF. The chain couples TRBV7-6 to TRBJ2-7; tentative D call: TRBD2 (6 bases). This CDR3 is built from 16 residues. Germline values: CDR1 SGHVS, CDR2 FNYEAQ. V lost 1 base and J 3 bases, leaving 16 bases between the germline ends. The whole variable domain, remainder taken from reference TRBV7-6 and TRBJ2-7, is GAGVSQSPRYKVTKRGQDVALRCDPISGHVSLYWYRQALGQGPEFLTYFNYEAQQDKSGLPNDRFSAERPEGSISTLTIQRTEQRDSAMYRCASSLGPSGVSYEQYFGPGTRLTVT.

V is TRBV7-3 and J is TRBJ2-3; D not resolved. The germline V gene has CDR1 SGHTA and CDR2 FQGTGA. Trimming pared 0 bases from V and 4 bases from J, leaving 5 bases between. This CDR3 has 13 amino acids. Here the CDR3 DNA reads TGTGCCAGCAGCTTAACGCCGTCAGATACGCAGTATTTT. Translating gives CASSLTPSDTQYF. Full variable domain (outside the CDR3, taken from reference TRBV7-3 and TRBJ2-3): GAGVSQTPSNKVTEKGKYVELRCDPISGHTALYWYRQSLGQGPEFLIYFQGTGAADDSGLPNDRFFAVRPEGSVSTLKIQRTERGDSAVYLCASSLTPSDTQYFGPGTRLTVL.

The gene calls are TRBV19 and TRBJ1-5; D remains unclear. Between the trimmed V and J ends, which lost 5 bases and 4 bases, there was a span of 6 bases. Germline V gives CDR1 LNHDA, CDR2 SQIVND (reference sequence). The length of the CDR3 is 12 residues. The CDR3 coding sequence is TGTGCCAGTAGTCCGCGGAATCAGCCCCAGCATTTT. It codes for CASSPRNQPQHF.

This rearrangement joins TRBV6-5 to TRBJ1-6; unclear D gene. Trimming took 4 bases from V and 4 from J, leaving 11 bases between them. The CDR3 runs to 15 residues. CDR1 is MNHEY and CDR2 is SVGAGI in the germline V gene. The CDR3 region has the DNA TGTGCCAGCAGTTTGGGGTCTCTATATAATTCACCCCTCCACTTT. It is translated as CASSLGSLYNSPLHF.

Turning to this clone: One end of the junction does not line up with germline, which may come from a read error. The V gene is TRBV7-7, the J gene TRBJ1-2, with D maybe TRBD1 (6 bases). The CDR3 spans 15 residues. The germline CDR1 and CDR2 sequences are SSHAT and FNYEAQ (reference sequence). CDR3 bases: TGTGCTAGCAGCTTACTTATACAGGGCCAAGCTGGCTACACCTTC. This encodes CASSLLIQGQAGYTF.

This sequence joins TRBV18 and TRBJ1-1; maybe TRBD1 (6 bases). V lost 5 bases and J lost 5, with 15 bases in between. Germline V gene sequence: CDR1 KGHSH, CDR2 LQKENI. This CDR3 has 14 amino acids. The chain's CDR3 is CASSSPRGGTEAFF. The CDR3 region has the DNA TGTGCCAGCTCATCTCCTAGGGGGGGTACTGAAGCTTTCTTT.

The CDR3 region is CASSPRGTSGGGTGELFF. As DNA, the CDR3 is TGTGCCAGCAGCCCGCGGGGGACTAGCGGGGGGGGCACCGGGGAGCTGTTTTTT. This chain joins TRBV11-2 and TRBJ2-2, with TRBD2 identical over 16 bases. Germline CDR1 SGHAT, CDR2 FQNNGV. This CDR3 has 18 residues. V gave up 5 bases and J gave up 4 bases; unmatched junction bases: 7. The full variable domain, rest sourced from reference TRBV11-2 and TRBJ2-2, is EAGVAQSPRYKIIEKRQSVAFWCNPISGHATLYWYQQILGQGPKLLIQFQNNGVVDDSQLPKDRFSAERLKGVDSTLKIQPAKLEDSAVYLCASSPRGTSGGGTGELFFGEGSRLTVL.

This clone occurred once. This chain links TRBV10-3 with TRBJ1-1, with D possibly TRBD1 on 6 matching bases. The V and J ends lost 10 bases and 1 base respectively, with 13 bases between them. The CDR3 covers 13 residues. Per the germline V gene, CDR1 is ENHRY and CDR2 is SYGVKD. CDR3 nucleotides: TGTGCCACCTGGGACACCTCGAACACTGAAGCTTTCTTT. It specifies CATWDTSNTEAFF.

The chain has TRBV5-1 and TRBJ2-5; tentative D call: TRBD1 (6 bases). V lost 0 bases to trimming and J lost 0 bases, with 12 bases between them. CDR3 length: 16 residues. Germline V gene lookup returns CDR1 SGHRS and CDR2 YFSETQ. The CDR3 region is CASSLGTAAYQETQYF. In DNA form, the CDR3 reads TGCGCCAGCAGCTTGGGGACAGCTGCGTACCAAGAGACCCAGTACTTC.

This clone is a singleton in its sample. This chain uses TRBV28 with TRBJ1-2; a weak D match, TRBD1 (6 bases). V lost 5 bases, J lost 5 bases, and 18 bases lay in between. Germline V lookup: CDR1 MDHEN, CDR2 SYDVKM. The CDR3 is 15 amino acids. The CDR3 region is CASSGGHREQYGYTF. CDR3 DNA: TGTGCCAGCAGTGGAGGGCACAGGGAACAATATGGCTACACCTTC.

V gene TRBV19 combines with J gene TRBJ1-5; D remains unclear. The ends were cut back, 6 bases at V and 2 bases at J, with 11 bases in the middle. Germline CDR1 is LNHDA and CDR2 is SQIVND (reference sequence). This CDR3 comprises 14 residues. The CDR3 sequence is CASSDQPGNQPQHF. The DNA for the CDR3 is TGTGCCAGTAGCGACCAACCGGGCAATCAGCCCCAGCATTTT.

The genes are TRBV18 and TRBJ2-7, with 10 bases fitting TRBD1. The V gene end was trimmed by 1 base and the J gene end by 3 bases; junction bases not matched to a gene: 0. Germline assignment: CDR1 KGHSH and CDR2 LQKENI. The CDR3 is 14 amino acids. CDR3 in DNA: TGTGCCAGCTCACCACGGACAGGGGGCTACGAGCAGTACGTC. This gives the protein CASSPRTGGYEQYV.

The CDR3 protein is CASSLPGNKETQYF. CDR3 nucleotide sequence: TGTGCCAGCAGCCTACCGGGCAACAAAGAGACCCAGTACTTC. The V gene is TRBV3-1 (or the pseudogene TRBV3-2), the J gene TRBJ2-5, with no clear D. Trimming took off 4 bases at V and 3 bases at J, with 12 bases between the two ends. The CDR3 sequence is 14 residues long. Germline CDR1 reads LGHDT; CDR2 reads YNNKEL (reference sequence).

The genes are TRBV6-5 and TRBJ1-4, with no clear D. V was cut by 6 bases and J by 0 bases, with 8 bases left in between. The CDR3 covers 14 residues. From germline, CDR1 is MNHEY and CDR2 SVGAGI. CDR3 DNA sequence: TGTGCCAGCAGCTGGGAGGCAACTAATGAAAAACTGTTTTTT. Translation: CASSWEATNEKLFF.

The chain has TRBV7-3 and TRBJ2-6, with D uncertain. The germline V and J ends were trimmed by 5 bases and 0 bases, with 5 bases remaining between them. Per the germline V gene, CDR1 is SGHTA and CDR2 is FQGTGA. CDR3 length equals 14 residues. The CDR3 DNA is TGTGCCAGCAGCATGAACTCTGGGGCCAACGTCCTGACTTTC. Residues: CASSMNSGANVLTF.

The chain carries TRBV2 and TRBJ2-2, with TRBD1 matching over 9 bases. This CDR3 spans 15 amino acids. The germline CDR1 and CDR2 sequences are SNHLY and FYNNEI. Losses at the gene ends were 6 bases for V and 7 bases for J; bases not matched to a gene: 9. The CDR3 nucleotides are TGTGCCAGCAGGACCGGGACAGGGATCGGCGGGGAGCTGTTTTTT. The encoded protein is CASRTGTGIGGELFF.

The gene calls are TRBV3-1 (or the pseudogene TRBV3-2) and TRBJ1-2; D remains unclear. V was clipped by 4 bases and J by 3 bases, with 9 bases between them. CDR3 length equals 13 residues. The germline CDR1 and CDR2 sequences are LGHDT and YNNKEL (reference sequence). Here the CDR3 reads CASSPRTDYGYTF. CDR3 bases: TGTGCCAGCAGCCCTCGGACGGACTATGGCTACACCTTC.

This sequence joins TRBV20-1 and TRBJ2-4; TRBD2 matches at 12 bases. CDR1 and CDR2 from the germline V gene are DFQATT and SNEGSKA (reference sequence). The CDR3 is 16 amino acids. Unmatched junction bases numbered 9, after V lost 3 bases and J lost 6 bases. The CDR3 loop reads CSASVLAGGKRNIQYF. The CDR3 DNA is TGCAGTGCTAGTGTACTAGCGGGAGGAAAGAGAAACATTCAGTACTTC.

V gene TRBV6-5 combines with J gene TRBJ1-2, with TRBD1 matching over 10 bases. The CDR3 has 15 residues. The V gene's germline CDR1 is MNHEY and CDR2 SVGAGI. Losses at the gene ends were 2 bases for V and 7 bases for J; bases not matched to a gene: 7. CDR3 DNA: TGTGCCAGCAGTTACACGACAGGGGGCGCAACTGGCTACACCTTC. Its protein product is CASSYTTGGATGYTF.